Listed here is a single T cell receptor beta chain. Its antigen is not known. The CDR3 runs 12 residues. The germline V gene encodes CDR1 ENHRY and CDR2 SYGVKD. V lost 0 bases and J lost 11, with 10 bases in between. The sample comes from a study of sequential checkpoint blockade in melanoma. Looking at the study overall: TCRbeta immunosequencing was performed on DNA from 85 to 100 pretreatment melanoma tumor samples. After nivolumab or ipilimumab alone, around 24 patients had week-13 rebiopsies. The study's findings and limits: Tumor T-cell fraction and clonality correlated with PD-L1 and CD8+ counts.

As to treatment: randomized to nivolumab then ipilimumab (arm A) or the reverse (arm B). The assay was immunoSEQ multiplex PCR, and TCRdb's table has in-frame clones only and misses some. The sample contains about 2,700 clones, approximately 17% of which appear only once. The material was tumor tissue (inferred from file names), obtained from a patient given nivolumab and ipilimumab in sequence. The rearrangement links TRBV10-3 to TRBJ1-1; D gene uncertain. This TCR derives from a human donor with melanoma. The CDR3 DNA follows: TGTGCCATCAGTGAGTCAATCGGGGTGGCTTTCTTT. Residues: CAISESIGVAFF.